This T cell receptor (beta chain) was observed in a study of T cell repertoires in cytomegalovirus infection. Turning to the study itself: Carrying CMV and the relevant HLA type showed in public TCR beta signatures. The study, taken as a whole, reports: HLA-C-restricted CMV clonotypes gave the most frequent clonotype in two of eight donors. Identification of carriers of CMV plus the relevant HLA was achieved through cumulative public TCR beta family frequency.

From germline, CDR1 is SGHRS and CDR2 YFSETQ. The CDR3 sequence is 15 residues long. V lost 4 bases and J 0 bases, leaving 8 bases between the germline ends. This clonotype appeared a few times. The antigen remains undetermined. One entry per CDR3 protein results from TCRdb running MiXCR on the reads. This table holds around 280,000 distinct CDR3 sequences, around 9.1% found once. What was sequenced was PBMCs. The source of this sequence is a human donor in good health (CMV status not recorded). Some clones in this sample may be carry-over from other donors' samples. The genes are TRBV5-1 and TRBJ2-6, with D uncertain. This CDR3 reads CASSPMISGANVLTF. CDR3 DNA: TGCGCCAGCAGCCCAATGATCTCTGGGGCCAACGTCCTGACTTTC.